This T cell receptor beta chain was recorded in a study of T cell responses to AZD1222 COVID-19 vaccine. Study summary: Second doses that came at about 4 or about 12 weeks were put together.

Repertoires were generated with immunoSEQ multiplex PCR, while TCRdb's copy carries only in-frame clones and drops some. The sample carries some 180,000 clones, approximately 92% recorded once. J was trimmed by 2 bases and V by 6 bases; bases with no gene match: 4. The germline CDR1 and CDR2 sequences are LNHDA and SQIVND (reference sequence). The CDR3 contains 14 residues. This sequence joins TRBV19 and TRBJ1-5; 7 nucleotides line up with TRBD1. This receptor was obtained from an adult in good health. This specimen consisted of peripheral blood, obtained on day 0 of AZD1222 vaccination. CDR3: CASRPGTGNQPQHF. CDR3 sequence (DNA): TGTGCCAGTAGACCGGGGACAGGCAATCAGCCCCAGCATTTT.